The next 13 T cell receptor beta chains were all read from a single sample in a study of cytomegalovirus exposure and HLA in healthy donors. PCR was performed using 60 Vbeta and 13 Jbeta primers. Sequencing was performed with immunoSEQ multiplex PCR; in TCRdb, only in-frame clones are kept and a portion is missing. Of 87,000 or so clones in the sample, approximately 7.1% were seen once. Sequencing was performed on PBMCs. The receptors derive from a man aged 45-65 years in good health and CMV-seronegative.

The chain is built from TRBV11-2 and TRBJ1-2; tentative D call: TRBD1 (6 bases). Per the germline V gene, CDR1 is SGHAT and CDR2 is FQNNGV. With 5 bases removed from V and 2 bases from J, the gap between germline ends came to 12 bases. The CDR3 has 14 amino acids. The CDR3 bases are TGTGCCAGCAGCACCTTCCAGGGGAACTATGGCTACACCTTC. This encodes CASSTFQGNYGYTF.

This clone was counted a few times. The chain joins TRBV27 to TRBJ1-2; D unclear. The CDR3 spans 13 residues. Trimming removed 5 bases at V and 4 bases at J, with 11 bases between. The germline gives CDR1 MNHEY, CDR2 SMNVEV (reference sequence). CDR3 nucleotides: TGTGCCAGCAGTGTTTCGAGGTCCTATGGCTACACCTTC. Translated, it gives CASSVSRSYGYTF.

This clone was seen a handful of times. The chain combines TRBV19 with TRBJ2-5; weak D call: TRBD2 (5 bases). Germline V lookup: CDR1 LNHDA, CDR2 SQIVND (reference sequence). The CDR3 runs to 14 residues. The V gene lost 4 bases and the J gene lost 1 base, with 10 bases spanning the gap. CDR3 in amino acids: CASSRTSSQETQYF. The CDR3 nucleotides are TGTGCCAGTAGTAGGACTTCCTCCCAAGAGACCCAGTACTTC.

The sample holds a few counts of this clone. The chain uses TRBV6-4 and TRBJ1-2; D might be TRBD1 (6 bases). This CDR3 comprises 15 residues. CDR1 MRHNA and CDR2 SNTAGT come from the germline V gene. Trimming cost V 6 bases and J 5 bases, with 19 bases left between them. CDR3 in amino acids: CASSSGADSTYGYTF. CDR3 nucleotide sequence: TGTGCCAGCAGCTCAGGGGCAGACAGCACATATGGCTACACCTTC.

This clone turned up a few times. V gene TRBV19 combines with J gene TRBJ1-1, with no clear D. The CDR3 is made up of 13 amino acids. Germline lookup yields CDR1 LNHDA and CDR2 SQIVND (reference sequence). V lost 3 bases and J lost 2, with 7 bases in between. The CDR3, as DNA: TGTGCCAGTAGTATTCTCGGTAACACTGAAGCTTTCTTT. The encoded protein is CASSILGNTEAFF.

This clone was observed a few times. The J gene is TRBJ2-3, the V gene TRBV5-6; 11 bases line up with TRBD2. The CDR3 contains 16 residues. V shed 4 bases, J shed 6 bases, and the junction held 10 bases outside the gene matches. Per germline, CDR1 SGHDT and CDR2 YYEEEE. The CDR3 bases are TGTGCCAGCAGCGAATTGGGAAGACTAGCGGGGGATACGCAGTATTTT. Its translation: CASSELGRLAGDTQYF.

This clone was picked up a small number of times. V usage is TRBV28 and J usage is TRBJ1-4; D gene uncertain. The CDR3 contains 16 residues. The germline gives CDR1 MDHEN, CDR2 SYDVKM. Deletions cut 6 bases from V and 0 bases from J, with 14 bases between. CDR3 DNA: TGTGCCAGCAGACGACGAGGGTCAGCAACTAATGAAAAACTGTTTTTT. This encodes CASRRRGSATNEKLFF.

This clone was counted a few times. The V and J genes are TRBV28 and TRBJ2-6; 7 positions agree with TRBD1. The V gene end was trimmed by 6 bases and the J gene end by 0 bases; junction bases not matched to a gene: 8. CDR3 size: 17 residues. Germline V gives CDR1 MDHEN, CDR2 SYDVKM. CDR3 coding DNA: TGTGCCAGCAGCCTAGACAGGGAGCTCTCTGGGGCCAACGTCCTGACTTTC. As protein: CASSLDRELSGANVLTF.

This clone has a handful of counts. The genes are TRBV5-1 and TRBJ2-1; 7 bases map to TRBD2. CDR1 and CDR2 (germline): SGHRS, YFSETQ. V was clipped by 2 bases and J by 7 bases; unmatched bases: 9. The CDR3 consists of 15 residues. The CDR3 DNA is TGCGCCAGCAGCTTAATGACTAGCTCGGGGAATGAGCAGTTCTTC. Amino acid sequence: CASSLMTSSGNEQFF.

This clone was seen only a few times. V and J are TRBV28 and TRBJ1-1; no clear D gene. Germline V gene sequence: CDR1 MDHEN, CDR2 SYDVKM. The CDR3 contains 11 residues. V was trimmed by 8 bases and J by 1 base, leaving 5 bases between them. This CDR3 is CASLWNTEAFF. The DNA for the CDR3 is TGTGCCAGCCTCTGGAACACTGAAGCTTTCTTT.

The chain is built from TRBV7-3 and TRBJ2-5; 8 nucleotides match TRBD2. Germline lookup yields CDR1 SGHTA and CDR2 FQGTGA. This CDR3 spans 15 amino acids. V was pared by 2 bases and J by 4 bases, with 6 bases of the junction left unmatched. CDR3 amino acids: CASSLAGGNGETQYF. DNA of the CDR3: TGTGCCAGCAGCTTAGCGGGGGGTAATGGAGAGACCCAGTACTTC.

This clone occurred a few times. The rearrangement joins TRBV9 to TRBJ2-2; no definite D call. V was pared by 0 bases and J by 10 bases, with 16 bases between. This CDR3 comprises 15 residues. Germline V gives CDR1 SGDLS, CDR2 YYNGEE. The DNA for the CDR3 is TGTGCCAGCAGCGTAGGCCCGGCGGTGACGTTGGAGCTGTTTTTT. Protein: CASSVGPAVTLELFF.

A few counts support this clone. CDR3 DNA: TGTGCCAGCAGGGGACAGAAGTTTCTCTATGGCTACACCTTC. Its translation: CASRGQKFLYGYTF. The chain has TRBV6-1 and TRBJ1-2; 7 nucleotides match TRBD1. The CDR3 sequence is 14 residues long. Germline V CDR1 and CDR2: MNHNS, SASEGT. J was trimmed by 4 bases and V by 6 bases; bases with no gene match: 8.